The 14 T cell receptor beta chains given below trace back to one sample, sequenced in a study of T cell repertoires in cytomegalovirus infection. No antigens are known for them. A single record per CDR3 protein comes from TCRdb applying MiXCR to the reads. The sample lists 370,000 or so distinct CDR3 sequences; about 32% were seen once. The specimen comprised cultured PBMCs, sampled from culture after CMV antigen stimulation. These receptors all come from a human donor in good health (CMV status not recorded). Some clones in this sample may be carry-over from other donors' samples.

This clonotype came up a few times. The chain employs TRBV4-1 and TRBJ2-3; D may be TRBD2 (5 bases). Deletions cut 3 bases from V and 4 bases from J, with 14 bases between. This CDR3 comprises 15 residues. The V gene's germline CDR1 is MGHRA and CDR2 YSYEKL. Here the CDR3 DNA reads TGCGCCAGCAGCCAGACCCCGGACTGGGCAGATACGCAGTATTTT. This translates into CASSQTPDWADTQYF.

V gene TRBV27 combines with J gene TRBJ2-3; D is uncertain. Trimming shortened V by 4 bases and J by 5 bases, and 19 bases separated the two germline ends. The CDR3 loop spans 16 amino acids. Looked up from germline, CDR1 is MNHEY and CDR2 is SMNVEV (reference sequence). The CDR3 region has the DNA TGTGCCAGCAGTTCCACCAATATAGGGCGTAGAGATACGCAGTATTTT. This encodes CASSSTNIGRRDTQYF.

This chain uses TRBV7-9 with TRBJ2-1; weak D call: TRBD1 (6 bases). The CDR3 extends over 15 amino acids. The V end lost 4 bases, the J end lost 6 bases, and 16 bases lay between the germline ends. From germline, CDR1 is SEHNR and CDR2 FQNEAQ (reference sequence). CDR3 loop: CASSSRDKVFNEQFF. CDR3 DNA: TGTGCCAGCAGCTCTCGGGACAAGGTATTCAATGAGCAGTTCTTC.

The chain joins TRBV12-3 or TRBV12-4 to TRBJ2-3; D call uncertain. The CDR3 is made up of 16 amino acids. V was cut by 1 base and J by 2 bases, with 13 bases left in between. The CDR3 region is CASSLGLETYTDTQYF. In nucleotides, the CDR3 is TGTGCCAGCAGTTTAGGTCTCGAAACCTACACAGATACGCAGTATTTT.

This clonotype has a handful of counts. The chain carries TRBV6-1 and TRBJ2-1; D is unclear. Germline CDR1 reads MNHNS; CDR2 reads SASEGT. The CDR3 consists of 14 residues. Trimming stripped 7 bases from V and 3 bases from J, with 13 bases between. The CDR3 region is CASTSTGSYNEQFF. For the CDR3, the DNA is TGTGCCAGCACCTCTACGGGCAGCTACAATGAGCAGTTCTTC.

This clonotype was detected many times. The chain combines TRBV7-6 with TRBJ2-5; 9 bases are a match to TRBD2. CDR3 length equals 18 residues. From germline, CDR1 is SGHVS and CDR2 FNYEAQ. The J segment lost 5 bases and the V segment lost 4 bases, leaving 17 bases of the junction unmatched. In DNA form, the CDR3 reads TGTGCCAGCAGCTCGCCGGGTGGCGGGAGGGCGGCCAGGGAGACCCAGTACTTC. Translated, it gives CASSSPGGGRAARETQYF.

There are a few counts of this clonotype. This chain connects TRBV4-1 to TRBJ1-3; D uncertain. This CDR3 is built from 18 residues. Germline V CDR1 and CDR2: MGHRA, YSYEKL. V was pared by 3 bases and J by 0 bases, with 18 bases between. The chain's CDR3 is CASSQRWVGGNSGNTIYF. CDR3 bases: TGCGCCAGCAGCCAGCGCTGGGTAGGAGGGAACTCTGGAAACACCATATATTTT.

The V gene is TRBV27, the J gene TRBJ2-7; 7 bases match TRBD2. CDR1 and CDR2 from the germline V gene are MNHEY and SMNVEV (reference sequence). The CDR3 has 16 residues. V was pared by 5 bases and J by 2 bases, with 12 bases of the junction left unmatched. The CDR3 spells CASSPSLPSGAYEQYF. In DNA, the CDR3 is TGTGCCAGCAGTCCAAGCCTTCCTAGCGGTGCCTACGAGCAGTACTTC.

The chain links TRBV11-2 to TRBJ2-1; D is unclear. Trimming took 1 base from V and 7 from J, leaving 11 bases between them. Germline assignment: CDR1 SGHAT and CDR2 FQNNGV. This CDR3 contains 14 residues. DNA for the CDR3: TGTGCCAGCAGCTTAGGGCCCCTCCGGAATGAGCAGTTCTTC. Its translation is CASSLGPLRNEQFF.

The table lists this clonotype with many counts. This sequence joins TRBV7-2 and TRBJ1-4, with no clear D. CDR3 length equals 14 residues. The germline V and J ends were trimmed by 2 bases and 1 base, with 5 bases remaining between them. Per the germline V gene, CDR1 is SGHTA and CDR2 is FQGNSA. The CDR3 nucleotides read TGTGCCAGCAGCTTAACCGGAACTAATGAAAAACTGTTTTTT. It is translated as CASSLTGTNEKLFF.

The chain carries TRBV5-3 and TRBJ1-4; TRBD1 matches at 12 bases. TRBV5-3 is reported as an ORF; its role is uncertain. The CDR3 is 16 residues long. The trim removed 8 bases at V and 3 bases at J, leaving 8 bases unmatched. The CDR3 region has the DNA TGTGCCAGCAGCGTGGGACAGGGGGCGCCTAATGAAAAACTGTTTTTT. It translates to CASSVGQGAPNEKLFF.

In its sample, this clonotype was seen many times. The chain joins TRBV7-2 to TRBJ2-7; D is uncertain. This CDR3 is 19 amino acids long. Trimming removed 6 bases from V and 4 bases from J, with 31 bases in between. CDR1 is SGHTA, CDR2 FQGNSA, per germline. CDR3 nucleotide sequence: TGTGCCAGCAGGTTTATTTTGCGGTACTTAAAACCCCTCGGGTACGAGCAGTACGTC. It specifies CASRFILRYLKPLGYEQYV.

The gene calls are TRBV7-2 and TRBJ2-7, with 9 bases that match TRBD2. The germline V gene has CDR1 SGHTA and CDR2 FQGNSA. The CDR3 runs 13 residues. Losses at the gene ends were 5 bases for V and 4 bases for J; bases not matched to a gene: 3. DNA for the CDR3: TGTGCCAGCAGCGATCTAGCGGGGTACGAGCAGTACTTC. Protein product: CASSDLAGYEQYF.

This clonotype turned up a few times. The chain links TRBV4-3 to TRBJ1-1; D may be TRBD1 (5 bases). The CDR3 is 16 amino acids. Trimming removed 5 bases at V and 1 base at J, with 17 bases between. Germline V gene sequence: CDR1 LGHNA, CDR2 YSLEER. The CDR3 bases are TGCGCCAGCAGCAGGGGTATTCAGGCGGGGAACACTGAAGCTTTCTTT. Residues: CASSRGIQAGNTEAFF.